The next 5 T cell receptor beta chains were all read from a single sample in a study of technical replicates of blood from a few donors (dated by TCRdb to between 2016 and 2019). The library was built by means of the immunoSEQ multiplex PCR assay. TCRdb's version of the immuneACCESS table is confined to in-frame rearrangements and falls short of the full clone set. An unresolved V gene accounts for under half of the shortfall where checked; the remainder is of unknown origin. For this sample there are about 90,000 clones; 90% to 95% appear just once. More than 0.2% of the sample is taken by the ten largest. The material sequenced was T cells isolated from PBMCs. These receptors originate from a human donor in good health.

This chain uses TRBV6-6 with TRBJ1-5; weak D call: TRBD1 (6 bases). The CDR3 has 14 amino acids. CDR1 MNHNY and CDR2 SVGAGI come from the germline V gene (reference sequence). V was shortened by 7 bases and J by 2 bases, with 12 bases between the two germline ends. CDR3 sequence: CASNTGSGNQPQHF. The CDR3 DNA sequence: TGTGCCAGCAATACAGGGTCGGGCAATCAGCCCCAGCATTTT.

The DNA for the CDR3 is TGTGCCAGTAGTATAGGGGGGACAGGGGGCAATGAGCAGTTCTTC. This translates into CASSIGGTGGNEQFF. This sequence joins TRBV19 and TRBJ2-1; 11 bases are shared with TRBD1. This CDR3 comprises 15 residues. Germline V gene sequence: CDR1 LNHDA, CDR2 SQIVND (reference sequence). V shed 1 base, J shed 6 bases, and the junction held 2 bases outside the gene matches. The variable domain in full, completed from reference TRBV19 and TRBJ2-1, reads DGGITQSPKYLFRKEGQNVTLSCEQNLNHDAMYWYRQDPGQGLRLIYYSQIVNDFQKGDIAEGYSVSREKKESFPLTVTSAQKNPTAFYLCASSIGGTGGNEQFFGPGTRLTVL.

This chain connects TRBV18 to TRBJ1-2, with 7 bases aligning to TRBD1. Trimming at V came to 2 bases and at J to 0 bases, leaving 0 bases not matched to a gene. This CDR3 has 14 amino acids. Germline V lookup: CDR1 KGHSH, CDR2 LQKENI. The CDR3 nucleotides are TGTGCCAGCTCACCAACAGGGGCTAACTATGGCTACACCTTC. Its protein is CASSPTGANYGYTF.

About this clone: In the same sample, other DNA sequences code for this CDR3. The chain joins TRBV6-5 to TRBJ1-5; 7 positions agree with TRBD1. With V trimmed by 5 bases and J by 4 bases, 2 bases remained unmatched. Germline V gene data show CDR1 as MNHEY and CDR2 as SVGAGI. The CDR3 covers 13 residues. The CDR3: CASSRQGNQPQHF. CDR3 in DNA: TGTGCCAGCAGTAGACAGGGAAATCAGCCCCAGCATTTT.

This CDR3 reads CASSVVSGGSTDTQYF. The CDR3, as DNA: TGTGCCAGCAGCGTAGTAAGCGGGGGGAGCACAGATACGCAGTATTTT. The V and J genes are TRBV9 and TRBJ2-3, with 9 nucleotides matching TRBD2. The V and J ends lost 0 bases and 0 bases, in that order; junction bases with no gene match: 2. CDR3 size: 16 residues. Looked up from germline, CDR1 is SGDLS and CDR2 is YYNGEE.